Below, 14 T cell receptor beta chains from the same sample are listed, as sequenced in a study of human T cells and chemical hapten exposure. Time point here: patch test 2, 6 weeks after DPC sensitization. The treatment denotes: therapeutic diphenylcyclopropenone sensitization with weekly scalp DPC. TCRdb reanalysed the RACE reads using MiXCR and keeps one entry per CDR3 protein. Seen here are over 65,000 distinct CDR3 sequences, approximately 10% observed once, and the top ten hold roughly 1.6%. This specimen was whole blood, taken in connection with sensitization to the hapten diphenylcyclopropenone (DPC). The receptors come from a man aged 18 to 30 with alopecia areata. Some clones in this sample may be carry-over from other donors' samples.

This clonotype was observed many times. The CDR3: CASSYGLAGGTDTQYF. The DNA for the CDR3 is TGTGCCAGCAGTTACGGACTAGCGGGGGGCACAGATACGCAGTATTTT. V and J are TRBV6-2 or TRBV6-3 and TRBJ2-3, with 13 bases fitting TRBD2. There are 16 residues in the CDR3. Per the germline V gene, CDR1 is MNHEY and CDR2 is SVGEGT. V trimming: 2 bases; J trimming: 1 base; junction bases outside the gene matches: 0.

V gene TRBV7-2 combines with J gene TRBJ1-2, with no clear D. Germline assignment: CDR1 SGHTA and CDR2 FQGNSA. This CDR3 is 16 amino acids long. Trimming removed 5 bases from V and 4 bases from J, with 20 bases in between. CDR3 sequence (DNA): TGTGCCAGCAGCGCCCCGGTCCAGGCAACCCTCTATGGCTACACCTTC. Protein: CASSAPVQATLYGYTF.

On this clonotype itself: A far larger clone is only one base removed, so a read error is likely. This rearrangement joins TRBV7-3 to TRBJ1-1; D is unclear. The length of the CDR3 is 11 residues. Germline CDR1 is SGHTA and CDR2 is FQGTGA. CDR3 residues: CAGSLGTEAFF. The DNA for the CDR3 is TGTGCCGGCAGCTTAGGGACTGAAGCTTTCTTT.

This clonotype was seen only a few times. The chain couples TRBV19 to TRBJ1-2, with 7 bases aligning to TRBD1. The V gene end was trimmed by 5 bases and the J gene end by 4 bases; junction bases not matched to a gene: 10. Germline CDR1 LNHDA, CDR2 SQIVND (reference sequence). The CDR3 sequence is 15 residues long. CDR3: CASSGRQGVSYGYTF. The CDR3 nucleotides are TGTGCCAGTAGTGGACGACAGGGAGTAAGCTATGGCTACACCTTC. Together with reference TRBV19 and TRBJ1-2, the CDR3 gives the full variable domain: DGGITQSPKYLFRKEGQNVTLSCEQNLNHDAMYWYRQDPGQGLRLIYYSQIVNDFQKGDIAEGYSVSREKKESFPLTVTSAQKNPTAFYLCASSGRQGVSYGYTFGSGTRLTVV.

The chain carries TRBV7-2 and TRBJ1-6; D uncertain. This CDR3 is built from 17 residues. CDR1 and CDR2 from the germline V gene are SGHTA and FQGNSA. The V gene lost 3 bases and the J gene lost 3 bases, with 15 bases spanning the gap. The CDR3 loop reads CASSFPPRGLYNSPLHF. In DNA form, the CDR3 reads TGTGCCAGCAGCTTTCCCCCGAGAGGCCTCTATAATTCACCCCTCCACTTT.

The rearrangement joins TRBV5-1 to TRBJ2-1; TRBD2 matches 10 bases. CDR3 length equals 17 residues. Germline V gene sequence: CDR1 SGHRS, CDR2 YFSETQ. The V gene end was trimmed by 4 bases and the J gene end by 8 bases; junction bases not matched to a gene: 15. This chain's CDR3 is CASSLRWLAGVLDEQFF. CDR3 in DNA: TGCGCCAGCAGCCTGCGGTGGCTAGCGGGGGTACTCGATGAGCAGTTCTTC.

V gene TRBV5-8 combines with J gene TRBJ2-1, with 7 bases matching TRBD1. V lost 0 bases and J lost 4; bases outside the gene matches: 1. CDR1 is SGHTS and CDR2 is YDEGEE in the germline V gene. This CDR3 spans 14 amino acids. The DNA of the CDR3 is TGTGCCAGCAGCTTGGTCAGGGGGTACAATGAGCAGTTCTTC. It specifies CASSLVRGYNEQFF.

The chain couples TRBV25-1 to TRBJ1-1; the D is unclear. This CDR3 spans 14 amino acids. V was trimmed by 7 bases and J by 1 base, leaving 13 bases between them. Germline values: CDR1 MGHDK, CDR2 SYGVNS. The CDR3 region is CASIPAWPNTEAFF. Here the CDR3 DNA reads TGTGCCAGCATCCCAGCCTGGCCGAACACTGAAGCTTTCTTT.

The chain carries TRBV6-5 and TRBJ2-1, with TRBD1 as a possible D gene (6 bases). CDR1 is MNHEY and CDR2 is SVGAGI in the germline V gene. CDR3 size: 12 residues. V shed 7 bases and J shed 10 bases, with 14 bases lying between them. This chain's CDR3 is CASTHPRGEQFF. The CDR3 coding sequence is TGTGCCAGCACCCACCCCAGGGGCGAGCAGTTCTTC.

This clonotype was observed at least ten times. The chain has TRBV7-3 and TRBJ2-7; no clear D gene. Trimming pared 1 base from V and 2 bases from J, leaving 12 bases between. The CDR3 loop spans 15 amino acids. CDR1 and CDR2 from the germline V gene are SGHTA and FQGTGA. This CDR3 is CASSLMPVFTYEQYV. CDR3 bases: TGTGCCAGCAGCTTAATGCCAGTCTTCACCTACGAGCAGTACGTC.

The genes are TRBV24-1 and TRBJ1-4; 9 bases are shared with TRBD1. This CDR3 is built from 14 residues. V shed 5 bases and J 8 bases; nucleotides not matched to a gene: 5. The germline V gene encodes CDR1 KGHDR and CDR2 SFDVKD. CDR3 nucleotide sequence: TGTGCCACCAGTGCGGGACAGGGAGGAGAAAAACTGTTTTTT. Translated, it gives CATSAGQGGEKLFF.

This chain connects TRBV6-2 or TRBV6-3 to TRBJ1-1, with D hard to call. The V and J ends lost 2 bases and 0 bases respectively, with 4 bases between them. The germline V gene encodes CDR1 MNHEY and CDR2 SVGEGT. The CDR3 runs to 13 residues. The CDR3 nucleotides are TGTGCCAGCAGTTACACAATGAACACTGAAGCTTTCTTT. It specifies CASSYTMNTEAFF.

This clonotype was recorded many times. The rearrangement joins TRBV7-8 to TRBJ1-4; possibly TRBD1 for D (5 bases). From germline, CDR1 is SGHVS and CDR2 FQNEAQ. Between the trimmed V and J ends, which lost 1 base and 0 bases, there was a span of 9 bases. The CDR3 is 16 residues long. The CDR3 here is CASSLVLGATNEKLFF. The DNA of the CDR3 is TGTGCCAGCAGCTTAGTGTTGGGGGCAACTAATGAAAAACTGTTTTTT.

This clonotype was found many times. V usage is TRBV19 and J usage is TRBJ1-2, with TRBD1 as a possible D gene (5 bases). This CDR3 comprises 12 residues. Per the germline V gene, CDR1 is LNHDA and CDR2 is SQIVND (reference sequence). The V gene lost 11 bases and the J gene lost 4 bases, with 14 bases spanning the gap. CDR3 DNA: TGTGCCGGAGTAGGAGACAGCTATGGCTACACCTTC. This encodes CAGVGDSYGYTF.